Included here is one TCR beta chain sequence, with context. Study processing details: The assay estimated nucleated cells by amplifying reference gene primers. Sequenced by immunoSEQ multiplex PCR; TCRdb stores in-frame clones only, minus some. V and J calls plus clone size are reproduced from that table; the DNA served to infer D and trimming. In the table there are about 200,000 clones, 88% of which are singletons. The data are from a study of blood T cell repertoires in COVID-19. On the study more broadly: Whether acute or convalescent, the COVID-19 samples came from the United States, Italy and Spain.

The sample comprised peripheral blood. This sequence was found in a human donor in a cohort sampled during active COVID-19.

CDR3 protein: CASSEALAPSV. The DNA for the CDR3 is TGTGCCAGCAGTGAAGCGCTAGCCCCCTCAGTC. The V and J genes are TRBV2 and TRBJ2-7, with D maybe TRBD2 (5 bases). Germline CDR1 SNHLY, CDR2 FYNNEI. The CDR3 contains 11 residues.